This TCR beta chain was profiled in a study of graft-versus-host responses after intestinal transplantation. Study details: All recipients were transplanted with multivisceral, liver-intestinal, or isolated intestinal grafts. All of the recipients had induction that used anti-thymocyte globulin, then tacrolimus and steroids for about 3 years.

Study-wide results and caveats: Where graft-donor T cell macrochimerism was present, patients had high graft-versus-host to host-versus-graft clonal ratios in allografts. Recipient-marrow GvH clones were detected, some having first appeared in ileum or blood.

Sequenced by immunoSEQ multiplex PCR; TCRdb stores in-frame clones only, minus some. The data contain about 16,000 clones, 95% of them seen just once; the ten biggest clones take up more than 0.6%. To note about this clone: The antigen remains undetermined.

The TCR originated in a human patient who received an intestinal transplant, so some T cells may come from the graft donor. The sequences come from PBMCs, collected 23 days after intestinal transplant.

This chain's CDR3 is CASLAGGPDEQYF. The CDR3 DNA follows: TGTGCCAGCCTAGCGGGAGGGCCTGACGAGCAGTACTTC. The chain is built from TRBV21-1 and TRBJ2-7; the table's D call, TRBD2, has no DNA check behind it. TRBV21-1 is noted as a pseudogene. The CDR3 has 13 residues.